Listed below are T cell receptor beta chains from one sample, sequenced in a study of T-cell reconstitution after alpha-beta-depleted transplantation in children. TCRdb reanalysed the PCR reads using MiXCR and keeps one entry per CDR3 protein. In the table there are about 870,000 distinct CDR3 sequences, approximately 15% of which are singletons. The material sequenced was PBMCs, mostly from graft donor cells, taken 360 days after TCRalphabeta/CD19-depleted stem cell transplant. Receptors were obtained from a male patient aged 10-17 years who had a stem cell transplant for acute lymphoblastic leukemia, so the T cells may come from the graft donor. CDR3s include the opening cysteine and the closing phenylalanine or tryptophan. D genes are given only for firm matches. Clone size is not always given. Where it is, it says once, few, many or a class for expanded clones.

j_call	d_call	v_call	clone_size	cdr3_nt	cdr3_aa
TRBJ2-1	TRBD2	TRBV25-1	.	TGTGCCAGCGGATCCCCGGGACTAGCGGGAGTAAATGAGCAGTTCTTC	CASGSPGLAGVNEQFF
TRBJ2-7	TRBD2	TRBV5-1	few	TGCGCCAGCAGCGTGAGGACTAGCGGGATCTACGAGCAGTACTTC	CASSVRTSGIYEQYF
TRBJ2-7	TRBD2	TRBV7-9	.	TGTGCCAGCAGCTTACATCCGGGACTAGCGGGGGACTACGAGCAGTACTTC	CASSLHPGLAGDYEQYF
TRBJ2-5	TRBD2	TRBV29-1	.	TGCAGCGTTGAAAAGCCGGGAGGGACGCAAGAGACCCAGTACTTC	CSVEKPGGTQETQYF
TRBJ2-7	.	TRBV4-1	few	TGCGCCAGCAGCCAAGATATGGCCTACGAGCAGTACTTC	CASSQDMAYEQYF
TRBJ2-7	.	TRBV15	.	TGTGCCACCAGCAGAGACTACACGGGGAGCTCCTACGAGCAGTACTTC	CATSRDYTGSSYEQYF
TRBJ2-2	TRBD2	TRBV6-1	many	TGTGCCAGCATGGGGGGGACTTGGACCGGGGAGCTGTTTTTT	CASMGGTWTGELFF
TRBJ2-3	TRBD1	TRBV29-1	.	TGCAGCAACCTCGCCCGGGACAGGGTGAGAGATACGCAGTATTTT	CSNLARDRVRDTQYF
TRBJ2-2	TRBD1	TRBV12-3/TRBV12-4	few	TGTGCTACCCGCCTGGGACAGACAAACACCGGGGAGCTGTTTTTT	CATRLGQTNTGELFF
TRBJ2-3	TRBD2	TRBV5-1	few	TGCGCCAGCAGCTCTTCTACTAGCGGGAGCCCAGATACGCAGTATTTT	CASSSSTSGSPDTQYF
TRBJ1-2	.	TRBV6-5	.	TGTGCCAGCAGTTACGATCCGGGGGGCTATGGCTACACCTTC	CASSYDPGGYGYTF
TRBJ2-7	.	TRBV20-1	few	TGCAGTGCCCGCTGGGGAGAGCAGTACTTC	CSARWGEQYF
TRBJ1-2	.	TRBV12-3/TRBV12-4	.	TGTGCCAGCAGTTTAGTACTTTCCGGGAAATCTTATGGCTACACCTTC	CASSLVLSGKSYGYTF
TRBJ2-7	TRBD1	TRBV7-2	few	TGTGCCACAGGGACAGGGGTCTCCTACGAGCAGTACTTC	CATGTGVSYEQYF
TRBJ2-2	TRBD2	TRBV20-1	.	TGCAGTGCGCGACTAGCGGGACTCAACACCGGGGAGCTGTTTTTT	CSARLAGLNTGELFF
TRBJ2-1	TRBD2	TRBV5-1	many	TGCGCCAGCAGCTCGACGGGGGGCTCCTACAATGAGCAGTTCTTC	CASSSTGGSYNEQFF
TRBJ1-2	TRBD1	TRBV4-2	.	TGTGCCAGCAGCCAAGCTCGGGACAGGGGACGTAATGGCTACACCTTC	CASSQARDRGRNGYTF
TRBJ2-7	.	TRBV12-3/TRBV12-4	many	TGTGCCAGCAGTTTAGCGGGGGTTGGCTACGAGCAGTACTTC	CASSLAGVGYEQYF
TRBJ2-2	TRBD2	TRBV4-2	few	TGTGCCAGCAGCCAAGTAGGGACTATACACACCGGGGAGCTGTTTTTT	CASSQVGTIHTGELFF
TRBJ2-7	TRBD1	TRBV5-1	few	TGCGCCAGCAGCCCGACCCGAGGACAGGGATCCTACGAGCAGTACTTC	CASSPTRGQGSYEQYF
TRBJ2-2	.	TRBV5-1	.	TGCGCCAGCAGATTGGGACGGACGAACACCGGGGAGCTGTTTTTT	CASRLGRTNTGELFF
TRBJ2-1	.	TRBV5-5	few	TGTGCCAGCAGCTTATTCCCAGGGAAGGTGAAACCCTACAATGAGCAGTTCTTC	CASSLFPGKVKPYNEQFF
TRBJ1-1	TRBD1	TRBV5-6	many	TGTGCCAGCAGCTTGGGGACAGGGCTGACTGAAGCTTTCTTT	CASSLGTGLTEAFF
TRBJ1-1	.	TRBV27	many	TGTGCCAGCTCCACCGGGAACACTGAAGCTTTCTTT	CASSTGNTEAFF
TRBJ2-7	.	TRBV5-1	few	TGCGCCAGCAGCTTCCTGTCAACCTACGAGCAGTACTTC	CASSFLSTYEQYF
TRBJ1-1	TRBD1	TRBV4-1	few	TGCGCCAGCGGCAAGACAGGGGGGTGGGACACTGAAGCTTTCTTT	CASGKTGGWDTEAFF
TRBJ1-4	.	TRBV6-5	.	TGTGCCAGCAGTTACACGGCCGCCCCGCAAACTAATGAAAAACTGTTTTTT	CASSYTAAPQTNEKLFF
TRBJ2-5	.	TRBV24-1	many	TGTGCCACCAGTGGAGGTCCACAAGAGACCCAGTACTTC	CATSGGPQETQYF
TRBJ2-5	TRBD2	TRBV9	few	TGTGCCAGCAGCGTGACTAGCGGGGGGGAGACCCAGTACTTC	CASSVTSGGETQYF
TRBJ2-7	.	TRBV2	.	TGTGCCAGCGACGAGCGGAGTCCCTACGAGCAGTACTTC	CASDERSPYEQYF
TRBJ2-2	TRBD2	TRBV3-1	.	TGTGCCAGCAGCCAAGTTCGGACTAGCGCCGGGGAGCTGTTTTTT	CASSQVRTSAGELFF